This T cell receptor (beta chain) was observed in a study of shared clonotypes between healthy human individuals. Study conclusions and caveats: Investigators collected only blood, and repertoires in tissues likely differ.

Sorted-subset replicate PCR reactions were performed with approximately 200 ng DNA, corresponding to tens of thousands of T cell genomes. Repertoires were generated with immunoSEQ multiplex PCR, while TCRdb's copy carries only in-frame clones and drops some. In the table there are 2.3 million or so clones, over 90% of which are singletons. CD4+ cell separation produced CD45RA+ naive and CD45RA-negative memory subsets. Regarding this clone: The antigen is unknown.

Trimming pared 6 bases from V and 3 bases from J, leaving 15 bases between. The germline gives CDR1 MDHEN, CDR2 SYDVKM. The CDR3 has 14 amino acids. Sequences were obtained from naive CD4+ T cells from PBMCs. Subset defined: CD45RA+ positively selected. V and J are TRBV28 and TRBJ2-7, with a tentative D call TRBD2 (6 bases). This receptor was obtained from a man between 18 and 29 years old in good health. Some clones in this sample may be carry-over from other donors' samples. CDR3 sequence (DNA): TGTGCCAGCAGCACGGGAGTAACCCTCTACGAGCAGTACTTC. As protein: CASSTGVTLYEQYF. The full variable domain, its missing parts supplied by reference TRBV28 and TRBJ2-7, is DVKVTQSSRYLVKRTGEKVFLECVQDMDHENMFWYRQDPGLGLRLIYFSYDVKMKEKGDIPEGYSVSREKKERFSLILESASTNQTSMYLCASSTGVTLYEQYFGPGTRLTVT.